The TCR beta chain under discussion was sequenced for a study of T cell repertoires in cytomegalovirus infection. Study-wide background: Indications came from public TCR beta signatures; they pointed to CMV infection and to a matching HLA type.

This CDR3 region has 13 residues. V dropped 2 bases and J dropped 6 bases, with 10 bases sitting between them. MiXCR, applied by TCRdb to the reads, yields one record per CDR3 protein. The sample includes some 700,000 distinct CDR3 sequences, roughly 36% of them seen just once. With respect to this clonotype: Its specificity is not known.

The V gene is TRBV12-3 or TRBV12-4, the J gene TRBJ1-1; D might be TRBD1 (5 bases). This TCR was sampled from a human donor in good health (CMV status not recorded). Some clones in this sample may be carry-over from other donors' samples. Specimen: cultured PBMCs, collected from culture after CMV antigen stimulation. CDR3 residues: CASSLSGAAEAFF. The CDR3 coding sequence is TGTGCCAGCAGTTTAAGCGGGGCCGCTGAAGCTTTCTTT.